The 17 T cell receptor beta chains below come from one sample, sequenced in a study of CD8+ T cells in alopecia areata. Extraction of RNA preceded its reverse transcription into cDNA, which served as the sequencing template. Method: immunoSEQ multiplex PCR; TCRdb's copy keeps in-frame clones and lacks some. The top ten hold 4% to 5% of the sample, which has about 200,000 clones, around 66% seen once. The treatment: oral pan-JAK inhibitor, 5-10 mg twice daily. The specimen was CD4+ T cells sorted from blood, collected at week 4, from a patient treated with tofacitinib. These receptors were obtained from a human donor with alopecia areata.

The chain is built from TRBV9 and TRBJ2-6; no firm D call. The CDR3 loop spans 13 amino acids. CDR1 and CDR2 (germline): SGDLS, YYNGEE. V gave up 4 bases and J gave up 1 base, with 3 bases separating them. CDR3 in amino acids: CASSRSGANVLTF. The CDR3 region has the DNA TGTGCCAGCAGCAGATCTGGGGCCAACGTCCTGACTTTC.

V usage is TRBV25-1 and J usage is TRBJ1-5; no clear D. Per the germline V gene, CDR1 is MGHDK and CDR2 is SYGVNS. The ends were cut back, 1 base at V and 3 bases at J, with 7 bases in the middle. This CDR3 comprises 14 residues. The CDR3 spells CASSESQINQPQHF. The CDR3 bases are TGTGCCAGCAGTGAATCACAGATCAATCAGCCCCAGCATTTT.

This sequence joins TRBV7-9 and TRBJ2-1; 8 bases are a match to TRBD2. The V segment lost 8 bases and the J segment 5 bases; nucleotides outside the gene matches: 8. Germline V gene data show CDR1 as SEHNR and CDR2 as FQNEAQ (reference sequence). The CDR3 totals 14 residues. The CDR3 coding sequence is TGTGCCAGCGGGAGGCGGGGGGCACACAATGAGCAGTTCTTC. Translating it yields CASGRRGAHNEQFF.

A word on this clone: This CDR3 is also generated by other DNA sequences in the sample. The rearrangement links TRBV7-2 to TRBJ2-7, with 8 bases lining up with TRBD2. Germline V lookup: CDR1 SGHTA, CDR2 FQGNSA. The CDR3 contains 13 residues. The ends lost 5 bases at V and 4 bases at J; junction bases unmatched: 4. CDR3 nucleotides: TGTGCCAGCAGCCCCCCTAGCGGGTACGAGCAGTACTTC. Its protein is CASSPPSGYEQYF.

The gene calls are TRBV2 and TRBJ2-5, with 13 bases fitting TRBD2. The V gene end was trimmed by 10 bases and the J gene end by 11 bases; junction bases not matched to a gene: 4. The CDR3 length is 11 residues. Germline CDR1 SNHLY, CDR2 FYNNEI. In DNA form, the CDR3 reads TGTGCCACGGGGGGACTAGCGGGGCAGTACTTC. Its protein is CATGGLAGQYF.

This rearrangement joins TRBV29-1 to TRBJ1-4; D is ambiguous. V shed 4 bases and J shed 2 bases, with 11 bases lying between them. Germline CDR1 and CDR2: SQVTM and ANQGSEA. The CDR3 is 14 amino acids. The CDR3 protein is CSVVGSTTNEKLFF. CDR3 coding DNA: TGCAGCGTTGTAGGGAGCACGACTAATGAAAAACTGTTTTTT.

CDR3 protein: CASSQTMRQGALGYTF. The CDR3 nucleotides read TGTGCCAGCAGCCAAACTATGAGACAGGGGGCGCTTGGCTACACCTTC. This rearrangement joins TRBV5-4 to TRBJ1-2; TRBD1 matches 10 bases. The V segment lost 4 bases and the J segment 7 bases; nucleotides outside the gene matches: 13. Germline values: CDR1 SGHNT, CDR2 YYREEE (reference sequence). The CDR3 totals 16 residues.

The rearrangement links TRBV30 to TRBJ1-5; D is possibly TRBD1 (5 bases). There are 16 residues in the CDR3. Trimming stripped 3 bases from V and 2 bases from J, with 17 bases between. CDR1 is GTSNPN and CDR2 is SVGIG in the germline V gene (reference sequence). The DNA for the CDR3 is TGTGCCTGGAGCTCTCTGGGCAGGGTCGGCAATCAGCCCCAGCATTTT. Protein: CAWSSLGRVGNQPQHF.

This clone was observed a few times. The chain links TRBV30 to TRBJ1-2, with TRBD1 matching 7 bases. With 2 bases clipped from V and 8 bases from J, the junction kept 5 bases outside the gene matches. The germline CDR1 and CDR2 sequences are GTSNPN and SVGIG (reference sequence). This CDR3 is built from 12 residues. DNA of the CDR3: TGTGCCTGGAGTAGACAGGGAGGCGGCTACACCTTC. As protein: CAWSRQGGGYTF.

This clone appeared a few times. The chain joins TRBV29-1 to TRBJ2-4, with D uncertain. Deletions cut 4 bases from V and 7 bases from J, with 11 bases between. The CDR3 has 12 residues. Germline V gene lookup returns CDR1 SQVTM and CDR2 ANQGSEA. The CDR3 sequence is CSVVLPGNIQYF. The CDR3 region has the DNA TGCAGCGTTGTCCTCCCCGGCAACATTCAGTACTTC.

The CDR3 spells CASSLVVAGDVQYF. The CDR3 region has the DNA TGTGCCAGCAGCTTAGTAGTAGCGGGGGATGTTCAGTACTTC. The chain uses TRBV11-3 and TRBJ2-4; TRBD2 aligns across 9 bases. Germline CDR1 is SGHNT and CDR2 is YENEEA. J gave up 11 bases and V 1 base, and 6 bases lay outside the gene matches. The CDR3 covers 14 residues.

V is TRBV7-9 and J is TRBJ1-2; D not resolved. There are 13 residues in the CDR3. Deletions cut 4 bases from V and 4 bases from J, with 10 bases between. CDR1 SEHNR and CDR2 FQNEAQ come from the germline V gene (reference sequence). The CDR3 region is CASSSGLTYGYTF. Written as DNA, the CDR3 is TGTGCCAGCAGCTCCGGACTCACCTATGGCTACACCTTC.

This clone has only a few counts. The chain joins TRBV2 to TRBJ1-5, with 8 bases identical to TRBD1. With V trimmed by 5 bases and J by 0 bases, 6 bases remained unmatched. This CDR3 comprises 16 residues. CDR1 and CDR2 from the germline V gene are SNHLY and FYNNEI. CDR3 amino acids: CASSPRTGNSNQPQHF. The CDR3, as DNA: TGTGCCAGCAGTCCACGGACAGGGAATAGCAATCAGCCCCAGCATTTT.

This chain connects TRBV27 to TRBJ1-6, with D unresolved. The length of the CDR3 is 16 residues. CDR1 MNHEY and CDR2 SMNVEV come from the germline V gene (reference sequence). V dropped 3 bases and J dropped 5 bases, with 14 bases sitting between them. CDR3 sequence reads: CASSFGQPYDNSPLHF. For the CDR3, the DNA is TGTGCCAGCAGTTTTGGTCAGCCCTACGATAATTCACCCCTCCACTTT.

The chain joins TRBV2 to TRBJ1-2; possibly TRBD1 for D (5 bases). The CDR3 spans 15 residues. Trimming cost V 3 bases and J 0 bases, with 11 bases left between them. Germline V gene sequence: CDR1 SNHLY, CDR2 FYNNEI. Written as DNA, the CDR3 is TGTGCCAGCAGTGAGAGGGGTTCAGCTAACTATGGCTACACCTTC. This sequence encodes CASSERGSANYGYTF.

The chain has TRBV6-5 and TRBJ1-4; tentatively, D is TRBD1 (6 bases). Trimming cost V 6 bases and J 9 bases, with 20 bases left between them. The V gene's germline CDR1 is MNHEY and CDR2 SVGAGI. The CDR3 covers 15 residues. The chain's CDR3 is CASSPRGQGKQKLFF. As DNA, the CDR3 is TGTGCCAGCAGCCCCAGGGGCCAGGGGAAGCAAAAACTGTTTTTT.

The chain uses TRBV4-1 and TRBJ2-1; TRBD2 agrees at 11 bases. The V gene's germline CDR1 is MGHRA and CDR2 YSYEKL. The CDR3 is 13 residues long. Trimming cost V 8 bases and J 7 bases; bases outside gene matches: 4. In nucleotides, the CDR3 is TGCGCCAGCGGACTAGCGGGCCGAAATGAGCAGTTCTTC. Protein sequence: CASGLAGRNEQFF.